This TCR beta chain was observed in a study of CD8 T cells in Susac syndrome. Study-wide background: Patients with Susac syndrome, at blood draw, were therapy-naive, on corticosteroids, or on intravenous immunoglobulin alone.

Random hexamers served to reverse transcribe roughly 0.45 to 1 ug RNA. In TCRdb, the immunoSEQ multiplex PCR reads were re-called with MiXCR into one record per CDR3 protein. The sample has about 190,000 distinct CDR3 sequences; 85% to 95% are singletons. CDR3 length: 12 amino acids. V was trimmed by 6 bases and J by 5 bases, leaving 10 bases between them. Study-level points and caveats: The number of Susac-specific public clones found was 15 to 20 in total CD8+ repertoires and about five in CD8+ TEMRA repertoires.

A note on this clonotype: The antigen is unknown.

The sample taken for sequencing was CD8+ T cells from PBMCs. This clonotype was sampled from a human donor with Susac syndrome. The chain carries TRBV12-3 or TRBV12-4 and TRBJ1-1; D ambiguous. CDR3 in DNA: TGTGCCAGCAGATCTCGACGGACTGAAGCTTTCTTT. Protein sequence: CASRSRRTEAFF.